What follows describes a single T cell receptor beta chain. What it recognizes is unknown. The data stem from a study of T cell clonotyping in hematopoietic cell transplantation. Time point given: recipient sample about 28 days before transplant, after cytoreduction. In germline, CDR1 is SNHLY, CDR2 FYNNEI. V was pared by 2 bases and J by 4 bases, with 9 bases between. The CDR3 is made up of 14 amino acids. Generated by immunoSEQ multiplex PCR, the TCRdb table keeps only in-frame clones and is missing some. The sample shows around 45,000 clones, approximately 82% of them seen only once. The study, taken as a whole, reports: At the given depth, recipient repertoires were over 95% de novo clonotypes.

The chain couples TRBV2 to TRBJ1-5; no clear D. The TCR sequence derives from a man aged 55 to 70 with myelodysplastic syndrome. Some clones in this sample may be carry-over from other donors' samples. Sequencing was performed on peripheral blood mononuclear cells, taken before stem cell transplant. The CDR3 reads CASSETLGNQPQHF. The CDR3 nucleotides are TGTGCCAGCAGTGAAACTTTGGGGAATCAGCCCCAGCATTTT.